Below are 14 T cell receptor beta chains sequenced from a single sample in a study of resident and recirculating memory T cells in vitiligo (dated by TCRdb to about 2018). Libraries were made using the immunoSEQ multiplex PCR assay. Imported from immuneACCESS, the table was reduced by TCRdb to in-frame sequences with V and J called. These copies leave out some clones; in studies compared against another copy, an unresolved V gene accounts for under half, and the cause of the remainder is not known. This sample has tens of thousands of clones in its table, and about 90% of those were observed once. Roughly 5% of the sample goes to the ten largest clones. Sequenced: blood. The origin of the receptors is a male donor with vitiligo.

This rearrangement joins TRBV6-5 to TRBJ2-1; weak D call: TRBD1 (6 bases). CDR3 length equals 13 residues. V dropped 4 bases and J dropped 4 bases, with 8 bases sitting between them. Germline values: CDR1 MNHEY, CDR2 SVGAGI. CDR3 loop: CASSFTGYNEQFF. CDR3 sequence (DNA): TGTGCCAGCAGTTTCACAGGGTACAATGAGCAGTTCTTC.

The rearrangement links TRBV19 to TRBJ2-3; 11 nucleotides align to TRBD2. This CDR3 spans 14 amino acids. The V and J ends lost 10 bases and 2 bases, in that order; junction bases with no gene match: 5. The V gene's germline CDR1 is LNHDA and CDR2 SQIVND (reference sequence). The CDR3 DNA reads TGTGCCACCGGACTAGCGGGCTTCACAGATACGCAGTATTTT. Protein sequence: CATGLAGFTDTQYF.

The chain links TRBV10-3 to TRBJ2-7, with D hard to call. Deletions cut 0 bases from V and 7 bases from J, with 16 bases between. The CDR3 loop spans 15 amino acids. Germline values: CDR1 ENHRY, CDR2 SYGVKD. CDR3 amino acids: CAISESQVRSLEQYF. DNA of the CDR3: TGTGCCATCAGTGAGTCGCAGGTTCGATCGTTAGAGCAGTACTTC.

The J gene is TRBJ2-7, the V gene TRBV5-4; D may be TRBD2 (6 bases). V was shortened by 5 bases and J by 0 bases, with 27 bases between the two germline ends. CDR1 is SGHNT, CDR2 YYREEE, per germline (reference sequence). This CDR3 has 19 residues. In DNA form, the CDR3 reads TGTGCCAGCAGGCTGGCAGGATCCAATTACGCGGGGATCTCCTACGAGCAGTACTTC. Protein: CASRLAGSNYAGISYEQYF.

The chain joins TRBV7-3 to TRBJ1-1; no definite D call. V lost 6 bases and J lost 1, with 9 bases in between. In germline, CDR1 is SGHTA, CDR2 FQGTGA. The CDR3 is 13 residues long. The CDR3 DNA reads TGTGCCAGCAGACTACAAACGAACACTGAAGCTTTCTTT. Translating it yields CASRLQTNTEAFF.

In its sample, this clone was seen once. The V gene is TRBV11-3, the J gene TRBJ1-4; 9 nucleotides align to TRBD1. V was pared by 6 bases and J by 10 bases, with 12 bases of the junction left unmatched. CDR1 and CDR2 (germline): SGHNT, YENEEA. The CDR3 covers 15 residues. The DNA for the CDR3 is TGTGCCAGCAGACACAACAGGGGGCGGGCCCGAAAACTGTTTTTT. Translation gives CASRHNRGRARKLFF.

The table lists this clone with a few counts. The V gene is TRBV29-1, the J gene TRBJ1-1; 7 bases match TRBD1. CDR3 length: 15 amino acids. The ends lost 3 bases at V and 0 bases at J; junction bases unmatched: 7. The germline V gene has CDR1 SQVTM and CDR2 ANQGSEA. Written as DNA, the CDR3 is TGCAGCGTTGACCCGGGACAGAGTATGAACACTGAAGCTTTCTTT. This codes for CSVDPGQSMNTEAFF.

The chain employs TRBV29-1 and TRBJ2-7, with TRBD2 matching 9 bases. The V gene end was trimmed by 0 bases and the J gene end by 4 bases; junction bases not matched to a gene: 10. CDR3 length: 16 residues. The germline V gene encodes CDR1 SQVTM and CDR2 ANQGSEA. For the CDR3, the DNA is TGCAGCGTTGAAGATCTAGGTGGGCGGGAGGGGTACGAGCAGTACTTC. This translates into CSVEDLGGREGYEQYF.

This sequence joins TRBV11-3 and TRBJ1-3, with 11 bases identical to TRBD1. Germline V gene data show CDR1 as SGHNT and CDR2 as YENEEA. The CDR3 loop spans 14 amino acids. Losses at the gene ends were 7 bases for V and 2 bases for J; bases not matched to a gene: 1. DNA for the CDR3: TGTGCCAGCACGGACAGGGGGCCTGGAAACACCATATATTTT. Its protein is CASTDRGPGNTIYF.

This sequence joins TRBV7-3 and TRBJ2-7; 7 bases match TRBD2. The germline CDR1 and CDR2 sequences are SGHTA and FQGTGA. The junction had 9 bases not matched to a gene; V was cut back by 2 bases and J by 5 bases. This CDR3 is built from 15 residues. This chain's CDR3 is CASSLFGGGRHEQYF. In nucleotides, the CDR3 is TGTGCCAGCAGCTTATTTGGGGGAGGGCGACACGAGCAGTACTTC.

This clone was observed a single time. This chain joins TRBV28 and TRBJ1-3; D gene ambiguous. The germline V and J ends were trimmed by 1 base and 5 bases, with 15 bases remaining between them. The CDR3 has 16 residues. Germline assignment: CDR1 MDHEN and CDR2 SYDVKM. The CDR3 loop reads CASSLLAETYRNTIYF. The CDR3 DNA reads TGTGCCAGCAGTTTATTAGCTGAGACCTATAGAAACACCATATATTTT.

J is TRBJ2-3 and V is TRBV28; possible D gene TRBD1, 6 bases. Trimming stripped 3 bases from V and 4 bases from J, with 11 bases between. The CDR3 consists of 14 residues. Germline CDR1 MDHEN, CDR2 SYDVKM. Written as DNA, the CDR3 is TGTGCCAGCAGTTTTGGACAGTTGGCAGATACGCAGTATTTT. Translated: CASSFGQLADTQYF.

The rearrangement joins TRBV9 to TRBJ1-1; tentative D call: TRBD1 (6 bases). This CDR3 has 14 residues. V gave up 3 bases and J gave up 4 bases, with 13 bases separating them. Germline V gene sequence: CDR1 SGDLS, CDR2 YYNGEE. In nucleotides, the CDR3 is TGTGCCAGCAGCGATACAGGGTTGGGCACTGAAGCTTTCTTT. It specifies CASSDTGLGTEAFF.

The V gene is TRBV28, the J gene TRBJ2-3; weak D call: TRBD1 (6 bases). The CDR3 totals 15 residues. Per the germline V gene, CDR1 is MDHEN and CDR2 is SYDVKM. V lost 3 bases and J lost 2, with 12 bases in between. The CDR3 spells CASSLTGRDTDTQYF. DNA for the CDR3: TGTGCCAGCAGTTTGACAGGACGGGACACAGATACGCAGTATTTT.